A selection of T cell receptor beta chains follows, all from one sample in a study of CD8+ T cells in alopecia areata. Assay: immunoSEQ multiplex PCR; the TCRdb copy retains only in-frame clones and omits some. The sample has about 120,000 clones, 53% seen once. Sequencing was performed on CD4+ T cells sorted from blood, taken at week 4, from a patient treated with tofacitinib. The receptors originated from a human donor with alopecia areata. CDR3s include the opening cysteine and the closing phenylalanine or tryptophan. A D gene is named only where the DNA matches it firmly. Not all rows give a size; the values are once, few, many and, for expanded clones, a class.

d_call j_call v_call clone_size cdr3_nt cdr3_aa
- TRBJ1-4 TRBV4-1 - TGCGCCAGCAGCCAAACGGGCCTCGAAAAACTGTTTTTT CASSQTGLEKLFF
TRBD1 TRBJ2-5 TRBV30 - TGTGCCTGGGTAAAGACAGGGCTCCAAGAGACCCAGTACTTC CAWVKTGLQETQYF
- TRBJ1-1 TRBV27 - TGTGCCAGCAGTTTATACAGGGCGGCTGAAGCTTTCTTT CASSLYRAAEAFF
- TRBJ1-5 TRBV30 - TGTGCCTGGAGTGTGAAGGGAACTAGCAATCAGCCCCAGCATTTT CAWSVKGTSNQPQHF
- TRBJ2-5 TRBV29-1 - TGCAGCGTTGAAGAAGTGTCGGAGACCCAGTACTTC CSVEEVSETQYF
TRBD1 TRBJ2-3 TRBV29-1 - TGCAGCGTTGTCCGCCAGGGGGCTGTGGATACGCAGTATTTT CSVVRQGAVDTQYF
TRBD1 TRBJ1-2 TRBV29-1 - TGCAGCGTTGGATCCGGGACAGGGGACTATGGCTACACCTTC CSVGSGTGDYGYTF
TRBD1 TRBJ2-3 TRBV29-1 - TGCAGCGGACGGACAGGCCCAGATACGCAGTATTTT CSGRTGPDTQYF
- TRBJ1-2 TRBV30 - TGTGCCTGGAGTACTGGGTCTTATGGCTACACCTTC CAWSTGSYGYTF
TRBD1 TRBJ1-5 TRBV2 - TGTGCCAGCAGTTACCGGACAGGGAGAGGGCAGCCCCAGCATTTT CASSYRTGRGQPQHF
TRBD1 TRBJ1-2 TRBV30 - TGTGCCTGGAGTGTACATAGGAGGGGGCAAGGCTATGGCTACACCTTC CAWSVHRRGQGYGYTF
- TRBJ1-5 TRBV30 few TGTGCCTGGAGTCGCTCCAGGGATAGCAATCAGCCCCAGCATTTT CAWSRSRDSNQPQHF
- TRBJ1-4 TRBV25-1 once TGTGCCAGCAGTGATGGGACAAGGCGTTTTGAAAAACTGTTTTTT CASSDGTRRFEKLFF